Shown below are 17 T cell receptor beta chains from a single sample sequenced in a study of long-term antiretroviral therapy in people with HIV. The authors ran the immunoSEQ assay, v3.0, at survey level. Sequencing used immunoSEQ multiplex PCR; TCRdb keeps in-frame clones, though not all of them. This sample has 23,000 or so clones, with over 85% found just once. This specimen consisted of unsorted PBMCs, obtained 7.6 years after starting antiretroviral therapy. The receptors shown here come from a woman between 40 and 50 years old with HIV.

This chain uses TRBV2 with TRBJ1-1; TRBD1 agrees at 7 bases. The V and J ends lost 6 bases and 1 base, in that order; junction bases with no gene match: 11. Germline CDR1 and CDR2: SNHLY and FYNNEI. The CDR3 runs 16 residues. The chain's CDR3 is CASRKNSGTANTEAFF. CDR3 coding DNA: TGTGCCAGCAGAAAAAATTCCGGGACAGCGAACACTGAAGCTTTCTTT.

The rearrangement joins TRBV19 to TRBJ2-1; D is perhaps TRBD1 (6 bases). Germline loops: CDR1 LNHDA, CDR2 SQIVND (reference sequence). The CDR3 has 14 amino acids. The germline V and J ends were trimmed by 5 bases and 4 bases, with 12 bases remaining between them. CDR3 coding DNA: TGTGCCAGTAGTCCCGGACAGATATACAATGAGCAGTTCTTC. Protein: CASSPGQIYNEQFF.

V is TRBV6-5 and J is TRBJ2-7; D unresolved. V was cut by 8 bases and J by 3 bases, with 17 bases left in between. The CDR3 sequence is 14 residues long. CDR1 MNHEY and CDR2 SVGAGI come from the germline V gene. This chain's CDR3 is CASGRSAALYEQYF. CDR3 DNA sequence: TGTGCCAGCGGACGATCTGCGGCACTCTACGAGCAGTACTTC.

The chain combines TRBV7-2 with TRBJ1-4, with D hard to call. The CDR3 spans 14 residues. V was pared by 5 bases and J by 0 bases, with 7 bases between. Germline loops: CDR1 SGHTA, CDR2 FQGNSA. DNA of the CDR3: TGTGCCAGCAGCCGAAGTGCAACTAATGAAAAACTGTTTTTT. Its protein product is CASSRSATNEKLFF.

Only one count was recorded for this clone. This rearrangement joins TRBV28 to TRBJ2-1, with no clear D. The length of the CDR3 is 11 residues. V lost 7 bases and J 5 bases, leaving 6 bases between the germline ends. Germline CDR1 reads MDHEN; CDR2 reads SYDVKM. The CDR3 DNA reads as TGTGCCAGCATAACTAACAATGAGCAGTTCTTC. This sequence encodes CASITNNEQFF.

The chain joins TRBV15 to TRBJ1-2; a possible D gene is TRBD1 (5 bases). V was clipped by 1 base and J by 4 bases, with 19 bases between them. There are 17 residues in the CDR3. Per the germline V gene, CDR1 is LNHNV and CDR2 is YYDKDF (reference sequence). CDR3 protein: CATSRGGETVRGYGYTF. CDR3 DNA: TGTGCCACCAGCAGAGGAGGCGAGACAGTTCGTGGCTATGGCTACACCTTC.

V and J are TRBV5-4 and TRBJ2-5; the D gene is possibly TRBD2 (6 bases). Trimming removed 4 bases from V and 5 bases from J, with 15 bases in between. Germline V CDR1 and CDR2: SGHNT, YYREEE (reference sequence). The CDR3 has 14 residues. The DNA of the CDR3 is TGTGCCAGCAGCCCAACGGGACTTGGGGAGACCCAGTACTTC. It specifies CASSPTGLGETQYF.

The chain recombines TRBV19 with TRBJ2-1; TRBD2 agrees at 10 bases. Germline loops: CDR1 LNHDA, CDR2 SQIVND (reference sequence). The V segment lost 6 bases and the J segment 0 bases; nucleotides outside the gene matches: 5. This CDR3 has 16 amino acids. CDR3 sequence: CASSKRGGSSYNEQFF. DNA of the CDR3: TGTGCCAGTAGCAAGCGGGGGGGTAGCTCCTACAATGAGCAGTTCTTC.

The CDR3 loop reads CASSHAGGTTNEKLFF. CDR3 bases: TGTGCCAGCAGCCACGCCGGGGGGACAACTAATGAAAAACTGTTTTTT. V is TRBV4-2 and J is TRBJ1-4; TRBD1 is a possible D gene (5 bases). Deletions cut 3 bases from V and 0 bases from J, with 11 bases between. Germline V gene lookup returns CDR1 LGHNA and CDR2 YNFKEQ. The CDR3 runs to 16 residues.

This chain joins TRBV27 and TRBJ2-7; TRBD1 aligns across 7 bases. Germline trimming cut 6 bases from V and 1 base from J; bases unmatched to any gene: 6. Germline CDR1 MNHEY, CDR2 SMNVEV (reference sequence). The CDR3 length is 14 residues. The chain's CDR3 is CASSRQTGSYEQYF. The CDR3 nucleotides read TGTGCCAGCAGCCGCCAGACAGGGTCCTACGAGCAGTACTTC.

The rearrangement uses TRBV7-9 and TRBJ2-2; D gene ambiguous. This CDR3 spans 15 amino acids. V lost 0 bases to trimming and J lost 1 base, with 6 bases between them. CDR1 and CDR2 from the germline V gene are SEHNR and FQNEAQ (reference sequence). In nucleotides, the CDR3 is TGTGCCAGCAGCTTAGCGGGCCTGAACACCGGGGAGCTGTTTTTT. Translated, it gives CASSLAGLNTGELFF.

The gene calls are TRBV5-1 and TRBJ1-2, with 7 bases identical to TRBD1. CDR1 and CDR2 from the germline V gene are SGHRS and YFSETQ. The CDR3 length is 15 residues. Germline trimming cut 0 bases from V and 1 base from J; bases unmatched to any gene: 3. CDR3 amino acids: CASSLGSGGNYGYTF. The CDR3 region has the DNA TGCGCCAGCAGCTTGGGGTCAGGGGGTAACTATGGCTACACCTTC.

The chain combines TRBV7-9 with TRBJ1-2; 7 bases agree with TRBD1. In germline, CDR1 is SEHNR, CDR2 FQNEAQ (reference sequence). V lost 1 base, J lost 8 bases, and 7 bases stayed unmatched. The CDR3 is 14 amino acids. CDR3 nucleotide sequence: TGTGCCAGCAGCTTAGAGACAGGGTTTCGGGGCTACACCTTC. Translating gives CASSLETGFRGYTF.

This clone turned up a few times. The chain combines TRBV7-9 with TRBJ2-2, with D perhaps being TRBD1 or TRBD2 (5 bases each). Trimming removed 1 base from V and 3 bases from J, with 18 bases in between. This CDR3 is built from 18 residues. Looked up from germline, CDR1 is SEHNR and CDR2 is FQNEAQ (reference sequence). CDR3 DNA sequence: TGTGCCAGCAGCTTAGGGAGTTTGCGAGGGGTAGACACCGGGGAGCTGTTTTTT. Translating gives CASSLGSLRGVDTGELFF.

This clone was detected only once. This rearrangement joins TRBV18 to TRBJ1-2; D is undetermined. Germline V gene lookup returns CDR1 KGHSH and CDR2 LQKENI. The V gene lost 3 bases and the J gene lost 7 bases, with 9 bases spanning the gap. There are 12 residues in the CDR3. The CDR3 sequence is CASSPDEGGYTF. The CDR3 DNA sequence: TGTGCCAGCTCACCCGACGAGGGTGGCTACACCTTC.

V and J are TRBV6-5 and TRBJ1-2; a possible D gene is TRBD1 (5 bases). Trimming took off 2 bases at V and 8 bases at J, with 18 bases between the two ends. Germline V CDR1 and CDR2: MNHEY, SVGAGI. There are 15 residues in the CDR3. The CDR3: CASSYGNIRVGGYTF. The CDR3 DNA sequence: TGTGCCAGCAGTTACGGGAACATCAGGGTCGGCGGCTACACCTTC.

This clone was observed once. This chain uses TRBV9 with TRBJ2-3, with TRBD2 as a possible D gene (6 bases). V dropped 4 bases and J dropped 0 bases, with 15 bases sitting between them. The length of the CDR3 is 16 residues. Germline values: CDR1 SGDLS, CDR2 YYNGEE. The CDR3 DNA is TGTGCCAGCAGCAACCCCTTCCGGGGGAGCACAGATACGCAGTATTTT. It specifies CASSNPFRGSTDTQYF.